This T cell receptor (beta chain) stems from a study of radiotherapy plus CTLA-4 blockade in lung cancer. Across the whole study: Among all patients, 18% showed objective responses, while about 34% had disease control.

A single count supports this clone. Its specificity is not known. The germline V and J ends were trimmed by 2 bases and 2 bases, with 10 bases remaining between them. CDR3 size: 14 residues. The germline V gene encodes CDR1 GTSNPN and CDR2 SVGIG (reference sequence). TCRdb's copy holds only in-frame clones and misses some; the assay was immunoSEQ multiplex PCR. The repertoire includes more than 95,000 clones, approximately 75% of them detected once, and 2.8% sits in the top ten. Ipilimumab CTLA-4 blockade and focal radiation were given to patients with chemo-refractory metastatic non-small-cell lung cancer. Study observations and caveats: Best predicting response, reportedly, were early blood T cell clone dynamics, with interferon-beta. Radiotherapy with ipilimumab was followed by blood expansion of tumor-derived clones.

V usage is TRBV30 and J usage is TRBJ1-3; tentative D call: TRBD1 (6 bases). The clonotype comes from a human donor with non-small cell lung cancer who had a partial response to radiotherapy plus ipilimumab. Some clones in this sample may be carry-over from other donors' samples. Material: peripheral blood, obtained from a patient treated with radiotherapy plus ipilimumab. The CDR3 sequence: CAWSTYRAGNTIYF. The CDR3 DNA follows: TGTGCCTGGAGTACATACAGGGCTGGAAACACCATATATTTT.